This T cell receptor beta chain was sequenced for a study of blood T cell repertoires in COVID-19. As for the study in general: Sources were T cells, B-cell-depleted T cells, or PBMCs; the material itself was cDNA or gDNA.

The data were produced by immunoSEQ multiplex PCR, yet TCRdb's version contains in-frame clones alone and is incomplete. This table has 99,000 or so clones, around 76% appearing once. This CDR3 has 13 amino acids. V was trimmed by 6 bases and J by 4 bases, leaving 12 bases between them. Per the germline V gene, CDR1 is SNHLY and CDR2 is FYNNEI. The sample comprised peripheral blood. V gene TRBV2 combines with J gene TRBJ1-2; TRBD1 is a possible D gene (6 bases). The receptor's source is a woman in her 70s with acute or convalescent COVID-19. CDR3 DNA sequence: TGTGCCAGCAGGACAACAGGGTTCTATGGCTACACCTTC. Translation gives CASRTTGFYGYTF.